This T cell receptor beta chain is drawn from a study of T cell responses to AZD1222 COVID-19 vaccine (dated by TCRdb to 2020 to 2023). Turning to the overall study: A total of about 240 trial participants underwent TCR sequencing, of whom 207 received two doses of AZD1222 and some 26 received two doses of the MenACWY control vaccine. Enrollment into the trials was organized by age into subgroups of 18-55, 56-69 and 70-plus years, and those subgroups contained about 150, 27 and 61 TCR-sequenced participants, respectively. Overall results and qualifications from the work: Participants were mostly white British and included more females than males, and it was suggested by the authors that clonal diversity may have been underestimated. The 56-69-year group was small, and its depth increase did not reach significance, likely because of low power. Epitopes outside the regions mutated in the B.1.351 and B.1.1.7 variants were reportedly recognized by nearly half of the unique spike-specific TCRs. Vaccine-associated CD4 TCRs spanned the whole spike protein, with dominant responses in regions 160-218 and 743-854. After two AZD1222 doses, spike-specific TCR breadth and depth were significantly higher than at day 0 and than in MenACWY recipients. Only six AZD1222 recipients were SARS-CoV-2 seropositive at baseline, limiting conclusions about previously exposed vaccinees. Because no day 14 peak-response samples were available, the repertoires could be characterized only after the peak T cell response.

The CDR3 regions of human TCRbeta chains were subjected to immunosequencing. The study's processing was this. TCRs in the repertoires were compared against a reference library of SARS-CoV-2-specific TCRs that had been generated with the MIRA antigen-specificity platform. Breadth was defined as the fraction of unique TCRs that were SARS-CoV-2-associated, and depth was defined as the fraction of total T cells that were SARS-CoV-2-associated. Using the MIRA data, every spike-specific TCR was mapped to the spike region that the TCR reacted to and assigned to either a CD4 or a CD8 class. Log10-transformed breadth and depth values were compared by one-way ANOVA with Sidak's multiple comparisons tests. Sourced from immuneACCESS, this table was stored by TCRdb with only in-frame sequences that have V and J called. A share of the clones is absent; for the studies checked, an unresolved V gene accounts for under half, and the remainder has no known explanation. Clone size and the V and J calls come from that table; the DNA yielded D and trimming. Present in this sample are about 92,000 clones, 80% to 90% of which were seen just once. About 9.4% of the sample is taken by the ten largest.

Trimming accounts for 4 bases at V and 1 base at J, while the number of junction bases matched to no gene is 3. CDR1 SGHRS and CDR2 YFSETQ were looked up in the germline V gene. From its cysteine to its phenylalanine, the CDR3 spans 15 amino acids. The entry retains the CDR3 DNA only, 45 bases that are in frame from base 1. The sample's time point label, decoded: baseline before first vaccination. The sample's treatment or condition label, decoded: meningococcal conjugate vaccine given as trial control. The vaccinee samples were drawn from two UK trials, COV001 and COV002, one of which was a single-blind randomized controlled phase 2/3 trial testing AZD1222 (ChAdOx1 nCoV-19) in healthy adults. For TCRbeta chain sequencing, PBMC samples were collected from trial participants at day 0 and at day 28 after the second dose. Notes on this clone: Its antigen is not yet known. No base qualities exist here, and no much larger clone lies one base off it.

Sequencing used peripheral blood, obtained on day 0 of MenACWY control vaccination. The rearrangement joined TRBV5-1 to TRBJ2-5, and 11 junctional nucleotides match TRBD2. The sequence was collected from an adult in good health. The DNA sequence reads TGCGCCAGCAGCCCAGGGACTAGCGGCCAAGAGACCCAGTACTTC. It is translated as CASSPGTSGQETQYF.